The 19 T cell receptor beta chains reported below all come from one sample, sequenced in a study of vaccination effects on CD4 cells after COVID-19. ViraFEST assay sequencing came after antigen-specific CD4+ T cells were expanded with viral peptide pools. Following culture for under 12 days, CD4+ T cells were isolated. BNT162b2 vaccine or mRNA-1273 vaccine was given to participants in two doses. Their antigens remain unidentified. Some clones are missing from TCRdb's copy, which holds only in-frame ones; the method was immunoSEQ multiplex PCR. Of approximately 16,000 clones in the sample, roughly 75% were seen once. The sequences come from CD4+ T cells from PBMCs cultured with HCoV-NL63 spike peptides, collected after COVID-19 vaccination. Receptors were obtained from a human donor who received a COVID-19 vaccine.

This clone was observed a handful of times. This rearrangement joins TRBV5-1 to TRBJ2-7; no definite D call. CDR3 length equals 14 residues. CDR1 and CDR2 from the germline V gene are SGHRS and YFSETQ. The V gene lost 5 bases and the J gene lost 2 bases, with 14 bases spanning the gap. The CDR3 region is CASRESAGAYEQYF. The CDR3 DNA follows: TGCGCCAGCAGAGAGTCGGCAGGCGCCTACGAGCAGTACTTC.

The chain carries TRBV18 and TRBJ2-1; 7 bases agree with TRBD2. Trimming at V came to 2 bases and at J to 5 bases, leaving 3 bases not matched to a gene. The length of the CDR3 is 14 residues. Germline lookup yields CDR1 KGHSH and CDR2 LQKENI. The CDR3 spells CASSPGLADNEQFF. CDR3 nucleotide sequence: TGTGCCAGCTCACCAGGGCTAGCGGACAATGAGCAGTTCTTC.

The chain links TRBV29-1 to TRBJ1-3, with D hard to call. Germline CDR1 reads SQVTM; CDR2 reads ANQGSEA. Trimming took off 5 bases at V and 4 bases at J, with 9 bases between the two ends. The CDR3 is made up of 12 amino acids. The CDR3 protein is CSVKNYGNTIYF. CDR3 coding DNA: TGCAGCGTTAAAAATTACGGAAACACCATATATTTT.

The CDR3 is CATRGAGRNEQFF. For the CDR3, the DNA is TGTGCCACCAGAGGAGCAGGCCGTAATGAGCAGTTCTTC. This chain links TRBV15 with TRBJ2-1, with D unresolved. Germline CDR1 reads LNHNV; CDR2 reads YYDKDF (reference sequence). Trimming took 6 bases from V and 7 from J, leaving 13 bases between them. The CDR3 runs 13 residues.

The chain links TRBV21-1 to TRBJ2-1; the table's D call, TRBD1, has no DNA check behind it. TRBV21-1 is reported as a pseudogene. The CDR3 contains 18 residues. CDR3 residues: CASSKGVSEGHRYNEQFF. CDR3 DNA sequence: TGTGCCAGCAGCAAAGGGGTTAGTGAGGGACACCGCTACAATGAGCAGTTCTTC.

The chain links TRBV12-3 or TRBV12-4 to TRBJ2-7; D is possibly TRBD2 (6 bases). V gave up 6 bases and J gave up 2 bases, with 8 bases separating them. This CDR3 is built from 12 residues. The CDR3, as DNA: TGTGCCAGCAGCAGGAGGGCCTACGAGCAGTACTTC. The encoded protein is CASSRRAYEQYF.

The chain couples TRBV7-9 to TRBJ2-1; 9 bases fit TRBD1. This CDR3 has 14 amino acids. Germline V gene sequence: CDR1 SEHNR, CDR2 FQNEAQ (reference sequence). After removal of 4 bases from V and 14 bases from J, the junction contained 12 bases not matched to a gene. CDR3 coding DNA: TGTGCCAGCAGCTCCCTCCCAACAGGGGGCGGGGAGTTCTTC. Protein: CASSSLPTGGGEFF. Combining the CDR3 with reference TRBV7-9 and TRBJ2-1 gives the whole variable domain DTGVSQNPRHKITKRGQNVTFRCDPISEHNRLYWYRQTLGQGPEFLTYFQNEAQLEKSRLLSDRFSAERPKGSFSTLEIQRTEQGDSAMYLCASSSLPTGGGEFFGPGTRLTVL.

V is TRBV7-8 and J is TRBJ2-7, with TRBD1 matching over 10 bases. V shed 5 bases, J shed 3 bases, and the junction held 7 bases outside the gene matches. The germline V gene encodes CDR1 SGHVS and CDR2 FQNEAQ. This CDR3 is 15 amino acids long. Written as DNA, the CDR3 is TGTGCCAGCAGCGCATCCGGGACAGGGGTCTACGAGCAGTACTTC. Amino acid sequence: CASSASGTGVYEQYF.

The chain links TRBV5-6 to TRBJ2-2; D ambiguous. The germline V gene has CDR1 SGHDT and CDR2 YYEEEE. The CDR3 has 13 amino acids. With 0 bases removed from V and 4 bases from J, the gap between germline ends came to 4 bases. CDR3 DNA: TGTGCCAGCAGCTTGGCGGGCACCGGGGAGCTGTTTTTT. Translation: CASSLAGTGELFF.

This rearrangement joins TRBV3-1 (or the pseudogene TRBV3-2) to TRBJ2-1; 10 positions agree with TRBD2. V gave up 3 bases and J gave up 1 base; unmatched junction bases: 6. The CDR3 consists of 17 residues. CDR1 is LGHDT, CDR2 YNNKEL, per germline (reference sequence). CDR3 DNA: TGTGCCAGCAGCCAGTCCCCTAGCGGGAGTTCCTACAATGAGCAGTTCTTC. Amino acid sequence: CASSQSPSGSSYNEQFF.

CDR3 amino acids: CASSREVNTEAFF. In nucleotides, the CDR3 is TGTGCCAGCAGTAGGGAGGTGAACACTGAAGCTTTCTTT. The V call is TRBV28, the J call TRBJ1-1, with D unclear. Germline loops: CDR1 MDHEN, CDR2 SYDVKM. The CDR3 covers 13 residues. Trimming stripped 5 bases from V and 0 bases from J, with 7 bases between.

The chain joins TRBV5-4 to TRBJ2-1; 8 bases map to TRBD1. The germline V gene encodes CDR1 SGHNT and CDR2 YYREEE (reference sequence). J lost 7 bases, V lost 0 bases, and 6 bases had no gene match. The CDR3 contains 15 residues. This CDR3 reads CASSLATGAWNEQFF. In DNA, the CDR3 is TGTGCCAGCAGCTTGGCGACAGGGGCTTGGAATGAGCAGTTCTTC.

This chain connects TRBV28 to TRBJ2-7; 8 bases fit TRBD2. Germline V gene sequence: CDR1 MDHEN, CDR2 SYDVKM. With 5 bases clipped from V and 3 bases from J, the junction kept 6 bases outside the gene matches. This CDR3 is 14 amino acids long. CDR3 in DNA: TGTGCCAGCAGTAAAATGAGCGGGAGCTACGAGCAGTACTTC. Translated: CASSKMSGSYEQYF.

The CDR3 reads CASSFKGFLEQPQHF. In DNA form, the CDR3 reads TGTGCCAGCAGCTTTAAGGGATTCCTCGAGCAGCCCCAGCATTTT. The V call is TRBV5-6, the J call TRBJ1-5, with D uncertain. The CDR3 is 15 amino acids. CDR1 is SGHDT and CDR2 is YYEEEE in the germline V gene. V lost 2 bases to trimming and J lost 7 bases, with 16 bases between them.

The rearrangement uses TRBV15 and TRBJ2-2, with D maybe TRBD1 (6 bases). V was clipped by 7 bases and J by 6 bases, with 12 bases between them. CDR1 is LNHNV, CDR2 YYDKDF, per germline (reference sequence). The CDR3 is 13 residues long. The CDR3 bases are TGTGCCACCACCAAGCAGGGGTCCGGGGAGCTGTTTTTT. It specifies CATTKQGSGELFF.

The count of this clone is one. The chain is built from TRBV6-5 and TRBJ2-1, with D unclear. Germline V gene lookup returns CDR1 MNHEY and CDR2 SVGAGI. The CDR3 covers 14 residues. Deletions cut 0 bases from V and 7 bases from J, with 10 bases between. CDR3 sequence: CASSYSQTNNEQFF. In DNA form, the CDR3 reads TGTGCCAGCAGTTACTCACAGACCAATAATGAGCAGTTCTTC.

Sample share makes this clone medium-sized (0.01 to 0.1%). V gene TRBV19 combines with J gene TRBJ1-2, with 7 bases matching TRBD1. CDR3 size: 14 residues. Germline loops: CDR1 LNHDA, CDR2 SQIVND (reference sequence). Unmatched junction bases numbered 10, after V lost 7 bases and J lost 5 bases. This CDR3 is CASNPLGQLYGYTF. CDR3 bases: TGTGCCAGTAATCCCTTGGGACAGCTTTATGGCTACACCTTC.

The chain carries TRBV28 and TRBJ1-5, with D perhaps matching TRBD1 (6 bases). The V and J ends lost 2 bases and 4 bases respectively, with 9 bases between them. This CDR3 contains 14 residues. Germline CDR1 reads MDHEN; CDR2 reads SYDVKM. Here the CDR3 DNA reads TGTGCCAGCAGTTTAGGGGGGGCTAATCAGCCCCAGCATTTT. Residues: CASSLGGANQPQHF.

This chain joins TRBV5-1 and TRBJ1-1; 10 bases line up with TRBD1. Germline assignment: CDR1 SGHRS and CDR2 YFSETQ. The CDR3 has 14 residues. The ends lost 5 bases at V and 4 bases at J; junction bases unmatched: 5. The CDR3 is CASSKGQGGTEAFF. CDR3 coding DNA: TGCGCCAGCAGTAAAGGACAGGGGGGCACTGAAGCTTTCTTT.